This T cell receptor beta chain emerged from a study of blood T cell repertoires in COVID-19. Study-wide background: The United States, Italy and Spain were the sources of the acute and convalescent COVID-19 samples. PBMCs, B-cell-depleted T cells, or T cells provided the cDNA or gDNA that made up the material.

Trimming removed 7 bases at V and 7 bases at J, with 7 bases between. Germline CDR1 MDHEN, CDR2 SYDVKM. The CDR3 totals 10 residues. Authors' data handling: Amplification with reference gene primers provided the estimates of nucleated cell counts. Clones were sequenced by immunoSEQ multiplex PCR, and TCRdb holds only the in-frame ones, with some missing. The D gene and trimming were derived from the DNA, and the V and J assignments and clone size from that table. Of 250,000 to 350,000 clones listed, more than 70% were seen once; the top ten hold approximately 7.8%. The source of this sequence is a woman aged 45-60 years who had recovered from COVID-19. Sample: peripheral blood. The V gene is TRBV28, the J gene TRBJ1-1; D unresolved. CDR3 region: CASIAYEAFF. The CDR3 DNA reads TGTGCCAGCATAGCCTATGAAGCTTTCTTT. The full variable domain, rest sourced from reference TRBV28 and TRBJ1-1, is DVKVTQSSRYLVKRTGEKVFLECVQDMDHENMFWYRQDPGLGLRLIYFSYDVKMKEKGDIPEGYSVSREKKERFSLILESASTNQTSMYLCASIAYEAFFGQGTRLTVV.